These T cell receptor beta chains were read from a single sample in a study of Graves' ophthalmopathy and Graves' hyperthyroidism. TCRdb used MiXCR to reprocess the multiplex PCR reads, holding one entry per CDR3 protein. The sample records roughly 400,000 distinct CDR3 sequences, approximately 15% being singletons. The sample taken for sequencing was peripheral blood. These receptors were taken from a woman under 30 with stable Graves' hyperthyroidism. The CDR3 runs from the conserved cysteine through the conserved F or W. D genes are given only for firm matches. Rows may omit the clone size; those that give it use once, few, many or a size class.

d_gene: TRBD1
abundance: few
v_gene: TRBV5-1
j_gene: TRBJ2-7
CDR3aa: CASSPPGQVLARSYEQCF
CDR3nt: TGCGCCAGCAGCCCCCCGGGACAGGTTTTGGCGAGATCCTACGAGCAGTGCTTC

d_gene: -
abundance: -
v_gene: TRBV12-3/TRBV12-4
j_gene: TRBJ2-7
CDR3aa: CASSLSRRGEQYF
CDR3nt: TGTGCCAGCAGTTTAAGCAGGAGGGGCGAGCAGTACTTC

d_gene: TRBD1
abundance: -
v_gene: TRBV11-1
j_gene: TRBJ2-1
CDR3aa: CASSLRTGVNEQFF
CDR3nt: TGTGCCAGCAGCCTACGGACAGGGGTCAATGAGCAGTTCTTC

d_gene: -
abundance: many
v_gene: TRBV9
j_gene: TRBJ1-6
CDR3aa: CASSVGQSSYNSPLHF
CDR3nt: TGTGCCAGCAGTGTTGGACAAAGCTCCTATAATTCACCCCTCCACTTT

d_gene: TRBD1
abundance: many
v_gene: TRBV25-1
j_gene: TRBJ1-1
CDR3aa: CASSENRGTEAFF
CDR3nt: TGTGCCAGCAGTGAAAACAGGGGGACTGAAGCTTTCTTT

d_gene: -
abundance: -
v_gene: TRBV10-1
j_gene: TRBJ2-2
CDR3aa: CASSESRCTDRPNAGELFF
CDR3nt: TGCGCCAGCAGTGAGTCGAGGTGTACCGACCGCCCGAACGCCGGGGAGCTGTTTTTT

d_gene: TRBD1
abundance: -
v_gene: TRBV12-3/TRBV12-4
j_gene: TRBJ1-5
CDR3aa: CASSFKSRGHQPQHF
CDR3nt: TGTGCCAGCAGTTTTAAGTCCAGGGGGCATCAGCCCCAGCATTTT

d_gene: -
abundance: many
v_gene: TRBV27
j_gene: TRBJ1-2
CDR3aa: CASTGGGLYGYTF
CDR3nt: TGTGCCAGCACGGGCGGGGGGCTCTATGGCTACACCTTC

d_gene: -
abundance: many
v_gene: TRBV11-3
j_gene: TRBJ1-3
CDR3aa: CASSSAWGENTIYF
CDR3nt: TGTGCCAGCAGCTCCGCTTGGGGGGAGAACACCATATATTTT

d_gene: -
abundance: many
v_gene: TRBV7-2
j_gene: TRBJ1-5
CDR3aa: CASSFSNQPQHF
CDR3nt: TGTGCCAGCAGCTTTAGCAATCAGCCCCAGCATTTT

d_gene: TRBD1
abundance: many
v_gene: TRBV19
j_gene: TRBJ1-2
CDR3aa: CASSIGGQGNGYTF
CDR3nt: TGTGCCAGTAGTATAGGGGGACAGGGGAATGGCTACACCTTC

d_gene: -
abundance: many
v_gene: TRBV6-5
j_gene: TRBJ2-7
CDR3aa: CAGSSAAGTYEQYF
CDR3nt: TGTGCCGGCAGTTCCGCCGCGGGCACCTACGAGCAGTACTTC

d_gene: -
abundance: few
v_gene: TRBV18
j_gene: TRBJ2-7
CDR3aa: CASSPGQGQYEQYF
CDR3nt: TGTGCCAGCTCACCAGGCCAGGGGCAATACGAGCAGTACTTC

d_gene: TRBD1
abundance: many
v_gene: TRBV19
j_gene: TRBJ1-1
CDR3aa: CASSMTGLSEAFF
CDR3nt: TGTGCCAGTAGTATGACAGGGTTGTCTGAAGCTTTCTTT

d_gene: -
abundance: -
v_gene: TRBV7-2
j_gene: TRBJ1-2
CDR3aa: CASSLLRVYGYTF
CDR3nt: TGTGCCAGCAGCTTATTAAGGGTCTATGGCTACACCTTC

d_gene: -
abundance: -
v_gene: TRBV7-2
j_gene: TRBJ2-7
CDR3aa: CASSTGRQEYEQYF
CDR3nt: TGTGCCAGCAGCACCGGACGCCAGGAATACGAGCAGTACTTC

d_gene: TRBD1
abundance: -
v_gene: TRBV20-1
j_gene: TRBJ2-7
CDR3aa: CSAATPGQGYEQYF
CDR3nt: TGCAGTGCGGCTACCCCGGGACAGGGGTACGAGCAGTACTTC

d_gene: -
abundance: -
v_gene: TRBV5-1
j_gene: TRBJ2-7
CDR3aa: CASSQPGTVYEQYF
CDR3nt: TGCGCCAGCAGCCAGCCCGGGACGGTCTACGAGCAGTACTTC

d_gene: -
abundance: many
v_gene: TRBV12-3/TRBV12-4
j_gene: TRBJ1-2
CDR3aa: CASSRKTPSYGYTF
CDR3nt: TGTGCCAGCAGCCGGAAGACACCTTCCTATGGCTACACCTTC

d_gene: -
abundance: -
v_gene: TRBV12-5
j_gene: TRBJ1-3
CDR3aa: CASGSGDLSGNTIYF
CDR3nt: TGTGCTAGTGGTTCGGGGGATCTCTCGGGAAACACCATATATTTT

d_gene: -
abundance: many
v_gene: TRBV6-2/TRBV6-3
j_gene: TRBJ2-7
CDR3aa: CASTLRGKPYEQYF
CDR3nt: TGTGCCAGCACCCTTCGGGGGAAGCCCTACGAGCAGTACTTC

d_gene: -
abundance: many
v_gene: TRBV28
j_gene: TRBJ1-2
CDR3aa: CASGSVRAGVYGYTF
CDR3nt: TGTGCCAGCGGCTCCGTTCGGGCGGGAGTCTATGGCTACACCTTC

d_gene: TRBD1
abundance: many
v_gene: TRBV6-2/TRBV6-3
j_gene: TRBJ1-1
CDR3aa: CASSYSGQGAKAEAFF
CDR3nt: TGTGCCAGCAGTTATTCAGGACAGGGGGCTAAGGCTGAAGCTTTCTTT

d_gene: -
abundance: many
v_gene: TRBV11-2
j_gene: TRBJ1-1
CDR3aa: CASSLKSKGRTEAFF
CDR3nt: TGTGCCAGCAGCTTGAAATCTAAGGGAAGGACTGAAGCTTTCTTT

d_gene: -
abundance: many
v_gene: TRBV20-1
j_gene: TRBJ1-1
CDR3aa: CSARSPAQNTEAFF
CDR3nt: TGCAGTGCTAGATCACCCGCCCAGAACACTGAAGCTTTCTTT

d_gene: -
abundance: many
v_gene: TRBV6-1
j_gene: TRBJ1-1
CDR3aa: CASSEAAGWAEAFF
CDR3nt: TGTGCCAGCAGTGAAGCAGCAGGGTGGGCTGAAGCTTTCTTT

d_gene: -
abundance: many
v_gene: TRBV2
j_gene: TRBJ1-1
CDR3aa: CASRDPDRNTEAFF
CDR3nt: TGTGCCAGCAGGGACCCCGACAGGAACACTGAAGCTTTCTTT

d_gene: -
abundance: many
v_gene: TRBV2
j_gene: TRBJ2-2
CDR3aa: CASRFRDLNTGELFF
CDR3nt: TGTGCCAGCCGCTTCCGGGATTTAAACACCGGGGAGCTGTTTTTT

d_gene: -
abundance: few
v_gene: TRBV6-2/TRBV6-3
j_gene: TRBJ2-7
CDR3aa: CASSYSNLRGEQYF
CDR3nt: TGTGCCAGCAGTTACTCGAACCTCAGGGGTGAGCAGTACTTC

d_gene: -
abundance: many
v_gene: TRBV20-1
j_gene: TRBJ2-7
CDR3aa: CSARDQDGLREQYF
CDR3nt: TGCAGTGCTAGAGATCAGGACGGGCTAAGGGAGCAGTACTTC

d_gene: -
abundance: -
v_gene: TRBV6-5
j_gene: TRBJ1-1
CDR3aa: CASSYSGSTTEAFF
CDR3nt: TGTGCCAGCAGTTACTCGGGGTCAACCACTGAAGCTTTCTTT

d_gene: -
abundance: many
v_gene: TRBV24-1
j_gene: TRBJ1-2
CDR3aa: CATSDPNYGYTF
CDR3nt: TGTGCCACCAGTGACCCTAACTATGGCTACACCTTC

d_gene: -
abundance: many
v_gene: TRBV2
j_gene: TRBJ1-3
CDR3aa: CASSEDSLAHTIYF
CDR3nt: TGTGCCAGCAGTGAGGACAGCCTTGCACACACCATATATTTT

d_gene: TRBD1
abundance: many
v_gene: TRBV5-1
j_gene: TRBJ2-7
CDR3aa: CASSYFRTGGNEQYF
CDR3nt: TGCGCCAGCAGCTATTTCAGGACAGGGGGTAACGAGCAGTACTTC

d_gene: -
abundance: once
v_gene: TRBV19
j_gene: TRBJ1-1
CDR3aa: CASSPRPAEAFF
CDR3nt: TGTGCCAGTAGTCCCCGTCCGGCTGAAGCTTTCTTT

d_gene: -
abundance: many
v_gene: TRBV11-1
j_gene: TRBJ2-7
CDR3aa: CASSLDRATYEQYF
CDR3nt: TGTGCCAGCAGCCTCGACAGAGCCACCTACGAGCAGTACTTC

d_gene: -
abundance: many
v_gene: TRBV28
j_gene: TRBJ1-1
CDR3aa: CASSQPLNTEAFF
CDR3nt: TGTGCCAGCAGTCAACCCCTTAACACTGAAGCTTTCTTT

d_gene: -
abundance: many
v_gene: TRBV6-6
j_gene: TRBJ2-7
CDR3aa: CASSLVENYEQYF
CDR3nt: TGTGCCAGCAGTTTAGTGGAAAACTACGAGCAGTACTTC

d_gene: -
abundance: -
v_gene: TRBV5-1
j_gene: TRBJ1-6
CDR3aa: CASSFGGNNSPLHF
CDR3nt: TGCGCCAGCAGCTTCGGAGGGAATAATTCACCCCTCCACTTT

d_gene: TRBD1
abundance: many
v_gene: TRBV15
j_gene: TRBJ2-7
CDR3aa: CATSRPGTESYEQYF
CDR3nt: TGTGCCACCAGCAGGCCCGGGACAGAATCCTACGAGCAGTACTTC

d_gene: -
abundance: many
v_gene: TRBV12-3/TRBV12-4
j_gene: TRBJ1-2
CDR3aa: CATLLQGPLLGYTF
CDR3nt: TGTGCCACCCTTCTCCAGGGGCCCTTGTTGGGCTACACCTTC

d_gene: TRBD1
abundance: many
v_gene: TRBV9
j_gene: TRBJ2-7
CDR3aa: CASSVGQGDRTYF
CDR3nt: TGTGCCAGCAGCGTTGGACAGGGCGACCGAACGTACTTC

d_gene: TRBD1
abundance: many
v_gene: TRBV7-9
j_gene: TRBJ2-5
CDR3aa: CASSPPGQGASKTQYF
CDR3nt: TGTGCCAGCAGCCCACCGGGACAGGGGGCTTCGAAGACCCAGTACTTC

d_gene: TRBD1
abundance: -
v_gene: TRBV2
j_gene: TRBJ2-7
CDR3aa: CASSRLRDRAVCGQYF
CDR3nt: TGTGCCAGCAGTCGACTCCGGGACAGGGCCGTCTGCGGGCAGTACTTC

d_gene: TRBD1
abundance: many
v_gene: TRBV19
j_gene: TRBJ1-2
CDR3aa: CASTSGQGARVIYGYTF
CDR3nt: TGTGCCAGTACCTCTGGGCAGGGGGCGCGGGTGATCTATGGCTACACCTTC

d_gene: -
abundance: many
v_gene: TRBV5-1
j_gene: TRBJ1-2
CDR3aa: CASSPGYNYGYTF
CDR3nt: TGCGCCAGCAGCCCAGGGTATAACTATGGCTACACCTTC

d_gene: -
abundance: many
v_gene: TRBV11-2
j_gene: TRBJ2-7
CDR3aa: CASSPRRPSREQYF
CDR3nt: TGTGCCAGCAGCCCCCGGCGCCCTTCCAGGGAGCAGTACTTC

d_gene: -
abundance: many
v_gene: TRBV7-9
j_gene: TRBJ2-5
CDR3aa: CASSLKFMGTRTGQTQYF
CDR3nt: TGTGCCAGCAGCTTAAAATTTATGGGGACAAGGACCGGGCAGACCCAGTACTTC

d_gene: TRBD1
abundance: few
v_gene: TRBV12-5
j_gene: TRBJ2-7
CDR3aa: CASGPGWDRFSYEQYF
CDR3nt: TGTGCTAGTGGCCCCGGATGGGACAGATTTTCCTACGAGCAGTACTTC

d_gene: TRBD2
abundance: -
v_gene: TRBV5-6
j_gene: TRBJ2-7
CDR3aa: CASSLWGTSGAHEQYF
CDR3nt: TGTGCCAGCAGCTTGTGGGGAACTAGCGGGGCCCACGAGCAGTACTTC

d_gene: -
abundance: many
v_gene: TRBV10-1
j_gene: TRBJ2-7
CDR3aa: CASRPRVYDEQYF
CDR3nt: TGCGCCAGCAGGCCCAGGGTATACGACGAGCAGTACTTC